What follows are 3 T cell receptor beta chains derived from one specimen sequenced in a study of blood T cell repertoires in COVID-19. Sequencing used immunoSEQ multiplex PCR; TCRdb keeps in-frame clones, though not all of them. Among 75,000 to 100,000 clones listed, around nine tenths were seen once. The source material was peripheral blood. The receptors originated from an elderly woman with acute or convalescent COVID-19.

The chain links TRBV19 to TRBJ1-2; D may be TRBD1 (6 bases). Germline assignment: CDR1 LNHDA and CDR2 SQIVND (reference sequence). The CDR3 is made up of 16 amino acids. Trimming cost V 2 bases and J 5 bases, with 18 bases left between them. CDR3 coding DNA: TGTGCCAGTAGTATAAGTTCAGGGGCAGGGGCATATGGCTACACCTTC. It translates to CASSISSGAGAYGYTF.

This clone was found a few times. The sample holds other DNA sequences that translate to the same CDR3. This CDR3 is CASSRTGANSPLHF. The CDR3 bases are TGCGCCAGCAGCCGGACAGGGGCCAATTCACCCCTCCACTTT. V gene TRBV5-1 combines with J gene TRBJ1-6; 9 bases map to TRBD1. The CDR3 covers 14 residues. The germline V gene encodes CDR1 SGHRS and CDR2 YFSETQ. The V and J ends lost 4 bases and 7 bases, in that order; junction bases with no gene match: 3.

A single count supports this clone. This chain joins TRBV7-9 and TRBJ1-1, with 9 nucleotides matching TRBD1. V dropped 5 bases and J dropped 2; count of bases not matched to a gene: 3. This CDR3 has 14 amino acids. The germline V gene encodes CDR1 SEHNR and CDR2 FQNEAQ (reference sequence). This CDR3 reads CASSLQGANTEAFF. The CDR3 DNA sequence: TGTGCCAGCAGCCTACAGGGGGCTAACACTGAAGCTTTCTTT.